Below, 25 T cell receptor beta chains from the same sample are listed, as sequenced in a study of shared clonotypes between healthy human individuals. TCRdb's table, derived via immunoSEQ multiplex PCR, lists solely in-frame clones and lacks some. The sample yields 1.5 million to 1.9 million clones, roughly 98% seen once. Sequencing input: naive CD4+ T cells sorted from blood. Indicated subset: CD45RA+ positively selected. The origin of the receptors is a young man in good health.

The chain joins TRBV2 to TRBJ2-1; 10 bases line up with TRBD2. The J segment lost 9 bases and the V segment lost 5 bases, leaving 4 bases of the junction unmatched. The CDR3 has 13 residues. Germline V gives CDR1 SNHLY, CDR2 FYNNEI. CDR3: CASSLAGVSEQFF. The CDR3 bases are TGTGCCAGCAGTCTAGCGGGAGTTAGTGAGCAGTTCTTC.

The CDR3 reads CASRKISGNTIYF. CDR3 DNA: TGCGCCAGCAGAAAGATCTCTGGAAACACCATATATTTT. This chain connects TRBV5-1 to TRBJ1-3, with D hard to call. Germline CDR1 reads SGHRS; CDR2 reads YFSETQ. V lost 5 bases and J 0 bases, leaving 6 bases between the germline ends. The CDR3 covers 13 residues.

The chain is built from TRBV13 and TRBJ2-5, with 9 bases fitting TRBD1. There are 15 residues in the CDR3. V was clipped by 3 bases and J by 0 bases; unmatched bases: 2. Germline V gene data show CDR1 as PRHDT and CDR2 as FYEKMQ (reference sequence). CDR3 nucleotide sequence: TGTGCCAGCAGCTTGGGACAGGGCAACCAAGAGACCCAGTACTTC. This sequence encodes CASSLGQGNQETQYF.

The chain recombines TRBV28 with TRBJ2-7, with 7 nucleotides matching TRBD1. The CDR3 consists of 14 residues. Germline V gene sequence: CDR1 MDHEN, CDR2 SYDVKM. Trimming cost V 5 bases and J 4 bases; bases outside gene matches: 8. CDR3 protein: CASSRTGQIYEQYF. In DNA, the CDR3 is TGTGCCAGCAGTCGAACGGGACAGATATACGAGCAGTACTTC.

The chain links TRBV6-6 to TRBJ2-1, with D unclear. The CDR3 contains 13 residues. Trimming pared 6 bases from V and 2 bases from J, leaving 8 bases between. Germline CDR1 reads MNHNY; CDR2 reads SVGAGI (reference sequence). In DNA form, the CDR3 reads TGTGCCAGCAGGATCAATACCTACAATGAGCAGTTCTTC. Its protein is CASRINTYNEQFF.

This chain uses TRBV9 with TRBJ1-2; 8 bases line up with TRBD1. This CDR3 region has 14 residues. Germline V gives CDR1 SGDLS, CDR2 YYNGEE. Trimming took 6 bases from V and 6 from J; bases not matched to a gene: 10. The chain's CDR3 is CASKREDREHGYTF. The CDR3 DNA sequence: TGTGCCAGCAAAAGGGAGGACAGGGAGCATGGCTACACCTTC.

The chain joins TRBV19 to TRBJ1-5; D ambiguous. The V gene lost 0 bases and the J gene lost 3 bases, with 12 bases spanning the gap. Per the germline V gene, CDR1 is LNHDA and CDR2 is SQIVND (reference sequence). CDR3 length: 16 amino acids. The CDR3 sequence: CASSIDVNPNNQPQHF. CDR3 DNA sequence: TGTGCCAGTAGTATAGACGTAAACCCCAACAATCAGCCCCAGCATTTT.

The DNA for the CDR3 is TGTGCCAGCAGCTTGCCGGGAGGGAGGTACGAGCAGTACTTC. It translates to CASSLPGGRYEQYF. The chain employs TRBV5-4 and TRBJ2-7; 8 bases match TRBD2. Trimming took 1 base from V and 4 from J; bases not matched to a gene: 4. In germline, CDR1 is SGHNT, CDR2 YYREEE (reference sequence). This CDR3 region has 14 residues.

The chain links TRBV19 to TRBJ1-5; TRBD1 is a possible D gene (5 bases). V lost 5 bases to trimming and J lost 5 bases, with 10 bases between them. CDR1 and CDR2 (germline): LNHDA, SQIVND (reference sequence). This CDR3 spans 13 amino acids. In DNA form, the CDR3 reads TGTGCCAGTAGTGAAGGGGTCCATCAGCCCCAGCATTTT. Translating it yields CASSEGVHQPQHF. Variable domain in full (rest from reference TRBV19 and TRBJ1-5): DGGITQSPKYLFRKEGQNVTLSCEQNLNHDAMYWYRQDPGQGLRLIYYSQIVNDFQKGDIAEGYSVSREKKESFPLTVTSAQKNPTAFYLCASSEGVHQPQHFGDGTRLSIL.

V gene TRBV18 combines with J gene TRBJ2-7; perhaps TRBD2 as D (8 bases). CDR3 length: 21 residues. Trimming took 1 base from V and 0 from J, leaving 28 bases between them. Germline CDR1 is KGHSH and CDR2 is LQKENI. In nucleotides, the CDR3 is TGTGCCAGCTCACCACGTCTAGTAAGGACAGGCCTTACTAGCGGCTCCTACGAGCAGTACTTC. As protein: CASSPRLVRTGLTSGSYEQYF.

V is TRBV19 and J is TRBJ2-3; D is ambiguous. The germline V gene encodes CDR1 LNHDA and CDR2 SQIVND (reference sequence). The CDR3 length is 17 residues. Trimming removed 3 bases at V and 0 bases at J, with 16 bases between. CDR3 bases: TGTGCCAGTAGTATTCCGAGACGGATGTCAAGCACAGATACGCAGTATTTT. It yields the protein CASSIPRRMSSTDTQYF.

The chain links TRBV7-2 to TRBJ2-5; possibly TRBD2 for D (5 bases). CDR3 size: 11 residues. Germline-derived CDR1 and CDR2 are SGHTA and FQGNSA. The germline V and J ends were trimmed by 5 bases and 9 bases, with 10 bases remaining between them. This CDR3 reads CASSPEGAQYF. The DNA for the CDR3 is TGTGCCAGCAGCCCCGAGGGAGCCCAGTACTTC.

CDR3 amino acids: CASSLTGRNTEAFF. CDR3 DNA: TGCGCCAGCAGTTTGACAGGGCGGAACACTGAAGCTTTCTTT. This chain connects TRBV10-1 to TRBJ1-1, with 7 bases that match TRBD1. J was trimmed by 1 base and V by 5 bases; bases with no gene match: 4. The CDR3 has 14 amino acids. Germline V CDR1 and CDR2: WNHNN, SYGVQD (reference sequence).

This sequence joins TRBV11-2 and TRBJ2-3; weak D call: TRBD1 (6 bases). V lost 6 bases and J 2 bases, leaving 9 bases between the germline ends. Looked up from germline, CDR1 is SGHAT and CDR2 is FQNNGV. The CDR3 spans 13 residues. The CDR3 nucleotides read TGTGCCAGCAGTTGGGACACCACAGATACGCAGTATTTT. This sequence encodes CASSWDTTDTQYF.

The rearrangement joins TRBV10-2 to TRBJ2-7, with TRBD1 identical over 7 bases. The germline V gene encodes CDR1 WSHSY and CDR2 SAAADI. Trimming cost V 5 bases and J 1 base; bases outside gene matches: 5. The CDR3 runs 14 residues. The CDR3 here is CASSWDSHSYEQYF. CDR3 nucleotides: TGCGCCAGCAGTTGGGACAGCCATTCCTACGAGCAGTACTTC.

V is TRBV27 and J is TRBJ1-2; D remains unclear. The CDR3 totals 14 residues. From germline, CDR1 is MNHEY and CDR2 SMNVEV (reference sequence). V was shortened by 4 bases and J by 3 bases, with 12 bases between the two germline ends. The CDR3 reads CASSSWGEDYGYTF. In DNA, the CDR3 is TGTGCCAGCAGTTCGTGGGGAGAGGACTATGGCTACACCTTC.

This chain links TRBV29-1 with TRBJ2-3; 8 bases are a match to TRBD1. With V trimmed by 3 bases and J by 5 bases, 7 bases remained unmatched. Germline V gives CDR1 SQVTM, CDR2 ANQGSEA. CDR3 size: 14 residues. The CDR3 nucleotides are TGCAGCGTTGACGGACAGGGAACCCAAGATACGCAGTATTTT. Amino acids: CSVDGQGTQDTQYF.

Details on this clone: Other DNA sequences from this sample encode an identical CDR3 as well. The J gene is TRBJ2-3, the V gene TRBV9, with 7 bases aligning to TRBD2. The CDR3 is 14 residues long. CDR1 is SGDLS, CDR2 YYNGEE, per germline. After removal of 0 bases from V and 2 bases from J, the junction contained 0 bases not matched to a gene. The CDR3 DNA follows: TGTGCCAGCAGCGTAGGACTAGCCACAGATACGCAGTATTTT. Translated, it gives CASSVGLATDTQYF. Supplemented by reference TRBV9 and TRBJ2-3, the full variable domain reads DSGVTQTPKHLITATGQRVTLRCSPRSGDLSVYWYQQSLDQGLQFLIQYYNGEERAKGNILERFSAQQFPDLHSELNLSSLELGDSALYFCASSVGLATDTQYFGPGTRLTVL.

This rearrangement joins TRBV19 to TRBJ2-3; perhaps TRBD1 as D (5 bases). V lost 2 bases and J lost 1, with 7 bases in between. The CDR3 consists of 14 residues. Per the germline V gene, CDR1 is LNHDA and CDR2 is SQIVND (reference sequence). The CDR3 sequence is CASSIIQGTDTQYF. The CDR3 coding sequence is TGTGCCAGTAGTATAATACAGGGCACAGATACGCAGTATTTT.

The chain is built from TRBV7-9 and TRBJ1-5; D not resolved. CDR1 is SEHNR, CDR2 FQNEAQ, per germline (reference sequence). V lost 3 bases and J lost 4, with 10 bases in between. CDR3 length: 14 residues. The CDR3 nucleotides read TGTGCCAGCAGCTTCGACACCCTTAATCAGCCCCAGCATTTT. As protein: CASSFDTLNQPQHF.

J is TRBJ1-3 and V is TRBV5-1; no clear D gene. With 0 bases removed from V and 4 bases from J, the gap between germline ends came to 11 bases. The CDR3 is 15 amino acids. CDR1 and CDR2 from the germline V gene are SGHRS and YFSETQ. CDR3 residues: CASSLGGGHGNTIYF. The DNA for the CDR3 is TGCGCCAGCAGCTTGGGGGGAGGTCACGGAAACACCATATATTTT. Together with reference TRBV5-1 and TRBJ1-3, the CDR3 gives the full variable domain: KAGVTQTPRYLIKTRGQQVTLSCSPISGHRSVSWYQQTPGQGLQFLFEYFSETQRNKGNFPGRFSGRQFSNSRSEMNVSTLELGDSALYLCASSLGGGHGNTIYFGEGSWLTVV.

This clone appeared a single time. J is TRBJ2-1 and V is TRBV30; 7 bases agree with TRBD2. V lost 5 bases and J lost 2; bases outside the gene matches: 3. CDR1 is GTSNPN, CDR2 SVGIG, per germline (reference sequence). CDR3 length equals 13 residues. This CDR3 is CAWRREPYNEQFF. In DNA, the CDR3 is TGTGCCTGGCGGCGGGAGCCCTACAATGAGCAGTTCTTC.

The chain links TRBV28 to TRBJ2-3; tentatively, D is TRBD1 (6 bases). The CDR3 has 13 residues. Deletions cut 2 bases from V and 6 bases from J, with 9 bases between. Per germline, CDR1 MDHEN and CDR2 SYDVKM. The CDR3 region is CASSLKGVDTQYF. The CDR3 DNA follows: TGTGCCAGCAGTTTAAAGGGGGTGGATACGCAGTATTTT.

This CDR3 is CAIRRKRDLTDTQYF. The CDR3 DNA reads as TGTGCCATCAGGAGGAAGAGGGACCTCACAGATACGCAGTATTTT. The V call is TRBV10-3, the J call TRBJ2-3; D is tentatively TRBD1 or TRBD2 (5 bases each). This CDR3 region has 15 residues. Germline CDR1 and CDR2: ENHRY and SYGVKD. V was pared by 6 bases and J by 2 bases, with 15 bases between.

The chain uses TRBV7-2 and TRBJ1-2; 11 nucleotides agree with TRBD1. After removal of 5 bases from V and 2 bases from J, the junction contained 1 base not matched to a gene. Germline loops: CDR1 SGHTA, CDR2 FQGNSA. The CDR3 spans 14 residues. CDR3: CASSRTGGNYGYTF. CDR3 coding DNA: TGTGCCAGCAGCAGGACAGGGGGCAACTATGGCTACACCTTC.